This is a list of T cell receptor beta chains from one sample in a study of T cell responses to AZD1222 COVID-19 vaccine. Using immunoSEQ multiplex PCR, the repertoire was profiled, and TCRdb retains in-frame clones only, with some absent. The sample has 150,000 to 200,000 clones; almost 90% are singletons. The sample in question was peripheral blood, obtained on day 0 of AZD1222 vaccination. The receptor source for this set is an adult in good health. Each CDR3 is given without its conserved first and last residue. Some rows have no size entry. The others give once, few or many, or a class for an expanded clone.

CDR3 protein: SGFQGAQANEQF; J gene: TRBJ2-1; V gene: TRBV29-1; clone size: NA
CDR3 protein: ATSRDGSRTSHGYT; J gene: TRBJ1-2; V gene: TRBV15; clone size: NA
CDR3 protein: ASSGGTGSYEQY; J gene: TRBJ2-7; V gene: TRBV11-2; clone size: NA
CDR3 protein: ASSLAVFLARNEQF; J gene: TRBJ2-1; V gene: TRBV5-1; clone size: NA
CDR3 protein: ASSLVSGQGSEQY; J gene: TRBJ2-7; V gene: TRBV28; clone size: once
CDR3 protein: ASRNIGGELAF; J gene: TRBJ1-1; V gene: TRBV28; clone size: NA
CDR3 protein: ASSGGGLNTEAF; J gene: TRBJ1-1; V gene: TRBV4-2; clone size: NA
CDR3 protein: ASGREGGSGSDEQY; J gene: TRBJ2-7; V gene: TRBV4-2; clone size: NA
CDR3 protein: ASTRTNRGSSYNSPLH; J gene: TRBJ1-6; V gene: TRBV11-2; clone size: NA
CDR3 protein: ATSSRTGGNGELF; J gene: TRBJ2-2; V gene: TRBV24-1; clone size: NA
CDR3 protein: ASSSQGANYGYT; J gene: TRBJ1-2; V gene: TRBV7-9; clone size: NA
CDR3 protein: ASKLQGARETQY; J gene: TRBJ2-5; V gene: TRBV6-5; clone size: NA
CDR3 protein: ASSRDRSNEQY; J gene: TRBJ2-7; V gene: TRBV5-1; clone size: NA
CDR3 protein: ASTQGTGIEKLF; J gene: TRBJ1-4; V gene: TRBV28; clone size: NA
CDR3 protein: ASSLQGVGTEAF; J gene: TRBJ1-1; V gene: TRBV7-9; clone size: NA
CDR3 protein: ASSQGGSQEKLF; J gene: TRBJ1-4; V gene: TRBV4-2; clone size: once
CDR3 protein: ASSYAGMDGYT; J gene: TRBJ1-2; V gene: TRBV6-5; clone size: NA
CDR3 protein: ASSSGTEGGYT; J gene: TRBJ1-2; V gene: TRBV6-5; clone size: once
CDR3 protein: ASSTGGGGNTIY; J gene: TRBJ1-3; V gene: TRBV5-1; clone size: NA
CDR3 protein: ATSRRGGRDSGNTIY; J gene: TRBJ1-3; V gene: TRBV15; clone size: NA
CDR3 protein: ASSLRTGNEKLF; J gene: TRBJ1-4; V gene: TRBV7-2; clone size: NA
CDR3 protein: ASSLSGHQPQH; J gene: TRBJ1-5; V gene: TRBV7-9; clone size: NA
CDR3 protein: ASSLATYNSPLH; J gene: TRBJ1-6; V gene: TRBV7-9; clone size: NA
CDR3 protein: ASRLQGPSYEQY; J gene: TRBJ2-7; V gene: TRBV2; clone size: few
CDR3 protein: ASSTRTADEKLF; J gene: TRBJ1-4; V gene: TRBV25-1; clone size: few
CDR3 protein: ASSLALGGAYNEQF; J gene: TRBJ2-1; V gene: TRBV7-2; clone size: NA
CDR3 protein: ASRRDGSSTDTQY; J gene: TRBJ2-3; V gene: TRBV5-1; clone size: NA
CDR3 protein: ASSDSPGQGWSGELF; J gene: TRBJ2-2; V gene: TRBV6-4; clone size: NA
CDR3 protein: ASSPPGQGFHEQY; J gene: TRBJ2-7; V gene: TRBV7-2; clone size: NA
CDR3 protein: ASSDSGGADEQF; J gene: TRBJ2-1; V gene: TRBV9; clone size: NA
CDR3 protein: ASSVASGRVYEQY; J gene: TRBJ2-7; V gene: TRBV9; clone size: NA
CDR3 protein: ASSSADRSNYGYT; J gene: TRBJ1-2; V gene: TRBV7-8; clone size: few
CDR3 protein: ASSPDRNQPQH; J gene: TRBJ1-5; V gene: TRBV11-2; clone size: NA
CDR3 protein: AWSLSQNTEAF; J gene: TRBJ1-1; V gene: TRBV30; clone size: NA
CDR3 protein: ASSLGIGTGVEKLF; J gene: TRBJ1-4; V gene: TRBV7-9; clone size: NA
CDR3 protein: ASSRNPNEQF; J gene: TRBJ2-1; V gene: TRBV9; clone size: NA
CDR3 protein: ASSLQAYGYT; J gene: TRBJ1-2; V gene: TRBV18; clone size: NA
CDR3 protein: ASSSGVDSSYGYT; J gene: TRBJ1-2; V gene: TRBV28; clone size: NA
CDR3 protein: ASSLGRSNQPQH; J gene: TRBJ1-5; V gene: TRBV5-8; clone size: NA
CDR3 protein: ASSPWRGARTEAF; J gene: TRBJ1-1; V gene: TRBV7-9; clone size: few
CDR3 protein: ATSRDALGNSPLH; J gene: TRBJ1-6; V gene: TRBV15; clone size: NA
CDR3 protein: ASSRSLAGTQAYEQY; J gene: TRBJ2-7; V gene: TRBV3-1/TRBV3-2; clone size: NA
CDR3 protein: AWSSPPRGIQY; J gene: TRBJ2-4; V gene: TRBV30; clone size: NA
CDR3 protein: ASSLEQAEQY; J gene: TRBJ2-7; V gene: TRBV28; clone size: NA
CDR3 protein: ASSEALPSQQY; J gene: TRBJ2-7; V gene: TRBV2; clone size: NA
CDR3 protein: ASRGRDGGEKLF; J gene: TRBJ1-4; V gene: TRBV2; clone size: NA
CDR3 protein: ASSDTEYNSPLH; J gene: TRBJ1-6; V gene: TRBV6-1; clone size: NA
CDR3 protein: ASSYLAPGLSSYNEQF; J gene: TRBJ2-1; V gene: TRBV5-5; clone size: NA